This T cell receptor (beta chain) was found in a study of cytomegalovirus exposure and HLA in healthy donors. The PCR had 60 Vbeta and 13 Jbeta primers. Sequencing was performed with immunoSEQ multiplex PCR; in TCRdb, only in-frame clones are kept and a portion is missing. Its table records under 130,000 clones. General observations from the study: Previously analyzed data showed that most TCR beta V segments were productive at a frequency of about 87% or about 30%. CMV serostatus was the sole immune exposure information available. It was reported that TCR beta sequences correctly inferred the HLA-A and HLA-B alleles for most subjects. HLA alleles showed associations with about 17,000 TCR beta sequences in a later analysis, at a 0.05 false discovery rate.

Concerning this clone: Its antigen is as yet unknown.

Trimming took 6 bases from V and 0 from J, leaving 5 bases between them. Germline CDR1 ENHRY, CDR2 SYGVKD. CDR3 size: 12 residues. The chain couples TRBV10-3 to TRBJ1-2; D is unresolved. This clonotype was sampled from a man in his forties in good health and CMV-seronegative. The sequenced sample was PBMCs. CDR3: CAISVANYGYTF. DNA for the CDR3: TGTGCCATCAGCGTAGCTAACTATGGCTACACCTTC.